This T cell receptor beta chain was identified during a study of cytotoxic CD8 clonotypes in ibrutinib-treated CLL. On the study more broadly: For this cohort, patients were about a dozen relapsed/refractory and around 16 treatment-naive, while 17 were IGHV unmutated. Study observations and caveats: Baseline-level clonality went beyond age-matched healthy donors and moved in step with circulating CD8+ T-cell counts.

V was shortened by 4 bases and J by 1 base, with 13 bases between the two germline ends. Germline loops: CDR1 LGHNA, CDR2 YSLEER. The CDR3 contains 15 residues. Method: immunoSEQ multiplex PCR; TCRdb's copy keeps in-frame clones and lacks some. The sample has about 200,000 clones; approximately 70% are singletons. As concerns this clone: The antigen is unknown.

This TCR derives from a human donor with chronic lymphocytic leukemia. The sequenced sample was PBMCs, obtained after 12 months of ibrutinib treatment. The V gene is TRBV4-3, the J gene TRBJ2-5; tentatively, D is TRBD2 (6 bases). CDR3 DNA: TGCGCCAGCAGCCTAGGGACTGGCCCCCAAGAGACCCAGTACTTC. It translates to CASSLGTGPQETQYF.